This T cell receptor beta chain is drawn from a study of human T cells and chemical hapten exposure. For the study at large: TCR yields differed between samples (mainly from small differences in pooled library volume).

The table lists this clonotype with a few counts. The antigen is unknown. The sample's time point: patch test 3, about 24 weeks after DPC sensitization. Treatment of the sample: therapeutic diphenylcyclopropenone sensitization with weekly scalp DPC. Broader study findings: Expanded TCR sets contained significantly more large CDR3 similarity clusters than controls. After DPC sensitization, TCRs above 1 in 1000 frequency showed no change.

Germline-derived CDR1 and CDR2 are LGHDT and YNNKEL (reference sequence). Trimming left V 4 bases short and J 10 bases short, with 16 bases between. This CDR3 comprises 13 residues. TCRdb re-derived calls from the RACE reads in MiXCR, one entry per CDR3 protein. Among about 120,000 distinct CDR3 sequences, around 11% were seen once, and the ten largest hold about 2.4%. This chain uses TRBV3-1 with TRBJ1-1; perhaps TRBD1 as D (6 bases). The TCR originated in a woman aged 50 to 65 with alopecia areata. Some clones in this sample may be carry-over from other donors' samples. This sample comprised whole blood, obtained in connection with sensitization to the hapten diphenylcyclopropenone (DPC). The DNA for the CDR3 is TGTGCCAGCAGCCCAATAACGGGACACGGAGCTTTCTTT. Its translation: CASSPITGHGAFF.